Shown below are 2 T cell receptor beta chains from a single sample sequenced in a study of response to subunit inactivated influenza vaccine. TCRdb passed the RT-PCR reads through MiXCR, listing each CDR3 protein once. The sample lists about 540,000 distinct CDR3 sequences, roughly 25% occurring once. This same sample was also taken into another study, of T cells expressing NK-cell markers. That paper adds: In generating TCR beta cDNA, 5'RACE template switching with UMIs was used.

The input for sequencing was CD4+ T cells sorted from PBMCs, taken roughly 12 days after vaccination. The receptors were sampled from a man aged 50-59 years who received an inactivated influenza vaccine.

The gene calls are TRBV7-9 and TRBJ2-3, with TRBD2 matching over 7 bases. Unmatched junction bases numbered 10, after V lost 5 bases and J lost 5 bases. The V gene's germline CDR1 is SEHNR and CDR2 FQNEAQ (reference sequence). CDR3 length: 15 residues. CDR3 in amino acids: CASSPQGTTLDTQYF. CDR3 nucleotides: TGTGCCAGCAGCCCACAAGGGACTACCTTAGATACGCAGTATTTT.

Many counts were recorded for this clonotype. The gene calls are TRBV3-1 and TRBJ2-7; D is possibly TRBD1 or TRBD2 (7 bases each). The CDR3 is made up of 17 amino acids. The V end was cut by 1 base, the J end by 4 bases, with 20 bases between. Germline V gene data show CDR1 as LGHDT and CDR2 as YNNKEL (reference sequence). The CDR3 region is CASSQVSAGATGYEQYF. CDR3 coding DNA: TGTGCCAGCAGCCAAGTTTCGGCGGGAGCGACAGGGTACGAGCAGTACTTC.